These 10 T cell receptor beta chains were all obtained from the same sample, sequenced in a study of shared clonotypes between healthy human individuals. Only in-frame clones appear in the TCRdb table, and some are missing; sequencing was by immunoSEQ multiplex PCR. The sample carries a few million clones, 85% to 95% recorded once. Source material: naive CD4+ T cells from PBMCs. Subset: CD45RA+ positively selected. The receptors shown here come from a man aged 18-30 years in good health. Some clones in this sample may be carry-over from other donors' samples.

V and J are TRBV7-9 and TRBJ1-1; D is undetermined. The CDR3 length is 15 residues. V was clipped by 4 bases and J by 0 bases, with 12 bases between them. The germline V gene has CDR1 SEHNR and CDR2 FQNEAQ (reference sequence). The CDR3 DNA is TGTGCCAGCAGCTCTACTAGACCCATGAACACTGAAGCTTTCTTT. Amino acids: CASSSTRPMNTEAFF.

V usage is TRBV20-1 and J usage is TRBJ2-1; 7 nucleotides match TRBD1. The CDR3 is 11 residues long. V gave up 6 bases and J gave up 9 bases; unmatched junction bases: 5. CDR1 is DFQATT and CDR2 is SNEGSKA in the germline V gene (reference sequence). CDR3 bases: TGCAGTGCGAGACAGGGCTTTGAGCAGTTCTTC. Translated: CSARQGFEQFF.

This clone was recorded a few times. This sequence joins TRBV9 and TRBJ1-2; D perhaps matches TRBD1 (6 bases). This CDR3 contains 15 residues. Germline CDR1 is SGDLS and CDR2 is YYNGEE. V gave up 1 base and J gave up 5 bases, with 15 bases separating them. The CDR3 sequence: CASSVTTGQRYGYTF. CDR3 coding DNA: TGTGCCAGCAGCGTAACAACAGGGCAACGGTATGGCTACACCTTC.

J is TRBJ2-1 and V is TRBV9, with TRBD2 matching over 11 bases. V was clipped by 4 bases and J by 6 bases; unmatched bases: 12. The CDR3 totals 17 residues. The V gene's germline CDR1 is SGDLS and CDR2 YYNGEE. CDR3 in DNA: TGTGCCAGCAGCCCCCGTGGGTTTGGGACTAGCGGCAATGAGCAGTTCTTC. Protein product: CASSPRGFGTSGNEQFF.

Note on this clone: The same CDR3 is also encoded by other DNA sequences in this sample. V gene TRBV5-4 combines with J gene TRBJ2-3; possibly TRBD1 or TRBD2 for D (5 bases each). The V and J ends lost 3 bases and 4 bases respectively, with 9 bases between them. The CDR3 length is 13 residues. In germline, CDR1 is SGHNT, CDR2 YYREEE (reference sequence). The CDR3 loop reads CASSWRGADTQYF. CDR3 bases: TGTGCCAGCAGCTGGAGAGGGGCAGATACGCAGTATTTT.

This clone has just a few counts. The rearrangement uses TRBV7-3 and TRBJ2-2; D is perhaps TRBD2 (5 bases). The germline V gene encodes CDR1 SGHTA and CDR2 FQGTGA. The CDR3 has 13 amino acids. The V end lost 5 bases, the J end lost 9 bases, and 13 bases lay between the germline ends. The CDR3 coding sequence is TGTGCCAGCAGCCTCCCGGGGAACAGGGAGCTGTTTTTT. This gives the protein CASSLPGNRELFF.

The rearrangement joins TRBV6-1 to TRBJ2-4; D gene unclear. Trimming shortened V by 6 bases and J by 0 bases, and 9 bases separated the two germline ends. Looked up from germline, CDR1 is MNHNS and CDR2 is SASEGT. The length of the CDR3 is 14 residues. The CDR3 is CASRAELAKNIQYF. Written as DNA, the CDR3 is TGTGCCAGCAGGGCTGAGTTAGCCAAAAACATTCAGTACTTC.

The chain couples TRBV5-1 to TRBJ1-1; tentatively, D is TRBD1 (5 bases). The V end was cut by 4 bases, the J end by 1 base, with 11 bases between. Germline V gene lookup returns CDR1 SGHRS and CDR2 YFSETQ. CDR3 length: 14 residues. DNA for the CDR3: TGCGCCAGCAGCGGCGGACATTCGAACACTGAAGCTTTCTTT. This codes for CASSGGHSNTEAFF.

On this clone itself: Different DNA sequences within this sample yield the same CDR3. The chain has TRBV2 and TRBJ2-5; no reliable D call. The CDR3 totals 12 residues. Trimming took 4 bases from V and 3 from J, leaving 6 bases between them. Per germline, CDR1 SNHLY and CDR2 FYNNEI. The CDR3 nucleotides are TGTGCCAGCAGTGGACCTGAAGAGACCCAGTACTTC. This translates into CASSGPEETQYF.

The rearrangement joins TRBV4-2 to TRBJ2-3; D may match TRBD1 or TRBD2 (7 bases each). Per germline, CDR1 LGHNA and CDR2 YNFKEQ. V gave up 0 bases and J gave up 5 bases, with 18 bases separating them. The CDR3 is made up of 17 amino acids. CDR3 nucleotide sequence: TGTGCCAGCAGCCAAGATCATCTGGGAGGGGGCTTAGATACGCAGTATTTT. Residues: CASSQDHLGGGLDTQYF.